Reported below is one T cell receptor (beta chain). The target antigen is unknown. Researchers used genomic DNA as the template to profile TCR beta VDJ and CDR3. In TCRdb, the reads were re-called with MiXCR into one record per CDR3 protein. The table has around 80,000 distinct CDR3 sequences, less than 85% seen once. This sample was included in a study of CD8+CD57+ T cells in acquired aplastic anemia. Study at large: CD4+ and CD8+ cells, once sorted, gave DNA averaging about 3.4 ug.

Germline V gene lookup returns CDR1 MGHDK and CDR2 SYGVNS. V dropped 0 bases and J dropped 8; count of bases not matched to a gene: 9. This CDR3 has 15 amino acids. General study points: The study identified roughly 31 CD8+ CDR3 sequences shared by patients and controls. Simpson's diversity of CD8+ cells was not significantly different in patients compared with controls.

Patients picked for sequencing had shown CD8+CD57+ cell expansion detected by flow cytometry. The sample was sorted CD4+, CD8+, or CD8+CD57+ T cells (not recorded which) from PBMCs. The sequence was collected from a human donor with aplastic anemia. The rearrangement uses TRBV25-1 and TRBJ1-2; TRBD1 matches 7 bases. The CDR3 is CASSEYYGGGGGYTF. In DNA form, the CDR3 reads TGTGCCAGCAGTGAATATTATGGAGGGGGCGGCGGCTACACCTTC.